This T cell receptor beta chain stems from a study of T cell changes during pregnancy in multiple sclerosis. The CDR3 consists of 20 residues. J was trimmed by 6 bases and V by 0 bases; bases with no gene match: 15. From germline, CDR1 is SGDLS and CDR2 YYNGEE. The repertoire was sequenced with immunoSEQ multiplex PCR; TCRdb's copy has only in-frame clones and lacks some. The sample yields 70,000 to 95,000 clones, about nine tenths seen once. This sequence originates from a female donor with multiple sclerosis, enrolled in a pregnancy study. Sequencing was performed on CD4+ T cells from peripheral blood mononuclear cells, taken in the second trimester of pregnancy. The chain employs TRBV9 and TRBJ2-1, with TRBD2 matching over 13 bases. The CDR3 here is CASSVELRTSGGYGGNEQFF. The CDR3 DNA follows: TGTGCCAGCAGCGTAGAACTGAGGACTAGCGGGGGATATGGAGGCAATGAGCAGTTCTTC.